What follows is one TCR beta chain and its context. This entry belongs to a study of blood T cell repertoires in COVID-19. Looking at the study overall: Donors in the United States, Italy and Spain gave samples during acute or convalescent COVID-19. From T cells, B-cell-depleted T cells, or PBMCs came the material, which was cDNA or gDNA.

The V gene's germline CDR1 is LNHDA and CDR2 SQIVND (reference sequence). Trimming stripped 5 bases from V and 2 bases from J, with 9 bases between. The CDR3 covers 13 residues. Authors' data handling: Cell counts per sample came from amplifying reference gene primers. The table came from immunoSEQ multiplex PCR; TCRdb's copy has only in-frame clones and leaves some out. V and J calls and clone size are given by that table; D and trimming were obtained from the DNA. The table records 150,000 to 200,000 clones, approximately 87% of them present only once. Sequencing used peripheral blood. The chain has TRBV19 and TRBJ1-1, with D uncertain. This sequence was found in a man aged 18 to 35 with active or convalescent COVID-19. CDR3 nucleotide sequence: TGTGCCAGTAGTGCCCTAGATAACACTGAAGCTTTCTTT. Translation gives CASSALDNTEAFF.